This is a list of T cell receptor beta chains from one sample in a study of blood T cell repertoires in COVID-19. The data were produced by immunoSEQ multiplex PCR, yet TCRdb's version contains in-frame clones alone and is incomplete. In the table there are over 200,000 clones, 85% to 90% of which are singletons. Material for sequencing was peripheral blood. The receptors here all came from a man aged 50 or older with COVID-19, enrolled during active disease. CDR3s include the opening cysteine and the closing phenylalanine or tryptophan. Each record gives: CDR3 protein, CDR3 DNA, J gene, V gene, clone size, D gene. D genes are given only for firm matches. Not all rows give a size; the values are once, few, many and, for expanded clones, a class.

CASSMGPNNEQFF | TGTGCCAGTAGTATGGGCCCTAACAATGAGCAGTTCTTC | TRBJ2-1 | TRBV19 | . | .
CASSSRGPPYGYTF | TGTGCCAGCAGTTCCAGGGGGCCGCCCTATGGCTACACCTTC | TRBJ1-2 | TRBV27 | . | TRBD1
CASSSAADRAGGELFF | TGTGCCAGCAGCTCGGCCGCGGACAGGGCTGGTGGGGAGCTGTTTTTT | TRBJ2-2 | TRBV11-2 | . | TRBD1
CASSASLAGMETQYF | TGCGCCAGCAGCGCCTCACTAGCGGGAATGGAGACCCAGTACTTC | TRBJ2-5 | TRBV4-1 | . | TRBD2
CATKPPGGVGTDTQYF | TGTGCCACCAAACCCCCAGGAGGGGTTGGCACAGATACGCAGTATTTT | TRBJ2-3 | TRBV19 | once | .
CASSLVAGGYNEQFF | TGCGCCAGCAGCTTGGTGGCGGGAGGGTACAATGAGCAGTTCTTC | TRBJ2-1 | TRBV5-1 | . | TRBD2
CASRHTGARSNQPQHF | TGTGCCAGCAGGCACACAGGGGCGAGGAGCAATCAGCCCCAGCATTTT | TRBJ1-5 | TRBV27 | . | TRBD1
CAWSQGATEAFF | TGTGCCTGGTCGCAGGGGGCGACTGAAGCTTTCTTT | TRBJ1-1 | TRBV30 | . | TRBD1
CASSIGTSGSYEQYF | TGTGCCAGTAGTATCGGGACTAGCGGATCCTACGAGCAGTACTTC | TRBJ2-7 | TRBV19 | . | TRBD2
CASSLTGGSNQPQHF | TGTGCCAGCAGTTTAACGGGAGGTAGCAATCAGCCCCAGCATTTT | TRBJ1-5 | TRBV27 | . | .
CASRAGYTEAFF | TGTGCCAGCAGGGCAGGGTACACTGAAGCTTTCTTT | TRBJ1-1 | TRBV12-3/TRBV12-4 | few | .
CASSYIQGNLYGYTF | TGTGCCAGCAGTTACATTCAGGGGAACCTCTATGGCTACACCTTC | TRBJ1-2 | TRBV6-5 | . | .
CASEDRAYNEQFF | TGTGCCAGTGAGGACAGGGCTTACAATGAGCAGTTCTTC | TRBJ2-1 | TRBV19 | . | TRBD1
CASSPQTAYNSPLHF | TGTGCCAGCTCACCTCAGACAGCCTATAATTCACCCCTCCACTTT | TRBJ1-6 | TRBV18 | . | .
CASSLEGRAARELFF | TGCGCCAGCAGCTTGGAGGGCAGGGCGGCCAGGGAGCTGTTTTTT | TRBJ2-2 | TRBV5-1 | . | .
CASSLSGGRTFF | TGTGCCAGCAGCCTCTCAGGGGGACGGACGTTCTTC | TRBJ2-1 | TRBV7-8 | once | TRBD1
CASSLVGGEETQYF | TGCGCCAGCAGCTTGGTGGGGGGGGAAGAGACCCAGTACTTC | TRBJ2-5 | TRBV5-1 | . | TRBD2
CASTYYTGNTGELFF | TGTGCCAGCACCTATTACACGGGGAACACCGGGGAGCTGTTTTTT | TRBJ2-2 | TRBV13 | . | .
CASSSIGYPAGGTEAFF | TGTGCCAGCAGCTCCATAGGGTACCCGGCCGGGGGCACTGAAGCTTTCTTT | TRBJ1-1 | TRBV7-9 | . | .
CAWSLTGEVYGYTF | TGTGCCTGGAGTTTGACAGGGGAGGTCTATGGCTACACCTTC | TRBJ1-2 | TRBV30 | . | TRBD1
CASSPSGQGGSYSNQPQHF | TGTGCCAGCTCACCGAGCGGACAGGGAGGATCTTATAGCAATCAGCCCCAGCATTTT | TRBJ1-5 | TRBV18 | few | TRBD1
CASRGTGTAEAFF | TGTGCCAGCAGAGGGACAGGGACGGCTGAAGCTTTCTTT | TRBJ1-1 | TRBV9 | . | TRBD1
CASSQRVGLAGETSTDTQYF | TGTGCCAGCAGCCAAAGGGTAGGACTAGCGGGAGAAACTAGCACAGATACGCAGTATTTT | TRBJ2-3 | TRBV4-2 | . | TRBD2
CASSGRLPVNEQFF | TGTGCCAGTAGTGGAAGACTCCCAGTGAATGAGCAGTTCTTC | TRBJ2-1 | TRBV19 | few | .
CASSLSSAQETQYF | TGTGCCAGCAGTTTATCTAGCGCCCAAGAGACCCAGTACTTC | TRBJ2-5 | TRBV27 | . | .
CASSSTGAYEQYF | TGTGCCAGCAGTTCCACAGGGGCCTACGAGCAGTACTTC | TRBJ2-7 | TRBV6-2/TRBV6-3 | . | TRBD1
CASSAGRGHTGELFF | TGTGCCAGCAGTGCGGGCAGGGGGCACACCGGGGAGCTGTTTTTT | TRBJ2-2 | TRBV2 | . | TRBD1
CASSARTGYTGELFF | TGTGCCAGCAGCGCCCGGACAGGGTACACCGGGGAGCTGTTTTTT | TRBJ2-2 | TRBV7-8 | . | TRBD1
CASSGTGKNTGELFF | TGTGCCAGCAGTGGGACAGGGAAAAACACCGGGGAGCTGTTTTTT | TRBJ2-2 | TRBV2 | . | TRBD1
CASSPPRQGQYEQYF | TGTGCCAGCTCACCACCCCGACAGGGTCAATACGAGCAGTACTTC | TRBJ2-7 | TRBV18 | . | TRBD1
CASSLLGRIDTQYF | TGTGCCAGCAGCTTACTGGGCCGAATCGATACGCAGTATTTT | TRBJ2-3 | TRBV7-3 | . | .
CASSRTGVYNYGYTF | TGTGCCAGCAGTAGGACAGGGGTTTACAACTATGGCTACACCTTC | TRBJ1-2 | TRBV2 | . | TRBD1